The 26 T cell receptor beta chains in this list originate from one sample, sequenced in a study of identical twins. TCRdb processed the 5' RACE reads anew with MiXCR; each CDR3 protein has one entry. The table has over 200,000 distinct CDR3 sequences, 5.5% to 7.5% seen once; the top ten hold more than 14%. This sample was also put to use in a study of T cells expressing NK-cell markers.

The sample was CD8+ T cells sorted from blood. Receptor source: a woman aged 18-30 years in good health.

This clonotype was counted a few times. The chain uses TRBV19 and TRBJ2-1, with 8 bases fitting TRBD1. This CDR3 has 12 amino acids. CDR1 and CDR2 (germline): LNHDA, SQIVND (reference sequence). Germline trimming cut 8 bases from V and 14 bases from J; bases unmatched to any gene: 11. The CDR3 is CASSPDREKKFF. CDR3 nucleotides: TGTGCCAGTTCTCCGGACAGGGAAAAAAAGTTCTTC.

This clonotype was observed many times. The V call is TRBV12-3 or TRBV12-4, the J call TRBJ2-1, with unresolved D. The V end was cut by 3 bases, the J end by 4 bases, with 7 bases between. The CDR3 length is 13 residues. The CDR3: CASSFGLYNEQFF. The CDR3 DNA sequence: TGTGCCAGCAGTTTTGGATTATACAATGAGCAGTTCTTC.

There are many counts of this clonotype. The CDR3 DNA follows: TGTGCCAGCAGTGCTCCGGGACCGAGCACAGATACGCAGTATTTT. Its translation: CASSAPGPSTDTQYF. The rearrangement joins TRBV2 to TRBJ2-3, with D possibly being TRBD1 or TRBD2 (5 bases each). CDR3 size: 15 residues. The V and J ends lost 4 bases and 0 bases respectively, with 11 bases between them. The germline CDR1 and CDR2 sequences are SNHLY and FYNNEI. The full variable domain, rest sourced from reference TRBV2 and TRBJ2-3, is EPEVTQTPSHQVTQMGQEVILRCVPISNHLYFYWYRQILGQKVEFLVSFYNNEISEKSEIFDDQFSVERPDGSNFTLKIRSTKLEDSAMYFCASSAPGPSTDTQYFGPGTRLTVL.

This chain joins TRBV9 and TRBJ2-3; 10 bases agree with TRBD2. This CDR3 has 18 amino acids. Germline CDR1 and CDR2: SGDLS and YYNGEE. The ends lost 0 bases at V and 2 bases at J; junction bases unmatched: 9. Here the CDR3 DNA reads TGTGCCAGCAGCGTAGGAGAGGCTAGCGGGAGCCCCACAGATACGCAGTATTTT. Its protein product is CASSVGEASGSPTDTQYF.

This clonotype was counted many times. The chain carries TRBV10-3 and TRBJ2-7, with a possible D match to TRBD1 (5 bases). V shed 6 bases and J shed 4 bases, with 16 bases lying between them. The length of the CDR3 is 14 residues. From germline, CDR1 is ENHRY and CDR2 SYGVKD. The CDR3 loop is CAISELAGLYEQYF. Written as DNA, the CDR3 is TGTGCCATCAGCGAACTTGCAGGGTTGTACGAGCAGTACTTC.

V usage is TRBV24-1 and J usage is TRBJ2-5; D is undetermined. Germline assignment: CDR1 KGHDR and CDR2 SFDVKD. V shed 1 base and J shed 7 bases, with 6 bases lying between them. This CDR3 comprises 12 residues. The CDR3 region is CATSDLFGTQYF. The CDR3 DNA sequence: TGTGCCACCAGTGATTTATTCGGGACCCAGTACTTC.

This clonotype has just a few counts. The chain links TRBV6-2 or TRBV6-3 to TRBJ2-1, with D uncertain. V was trimmed by 8 bases and J by 9 bases, leaving 14 bases between them. CDR1 is MNHEY and CDR2 is SVGEGT in the germline V gene. The CDR3 contains 12 residues. CDR3 DNA sequence: TGTGCCAGCTCTGATGGGGTAACTGAGCAGTTCTTC. Residues: CASSDGVTEQFF.

This clonotype was seen a handful of times. The chain employs TRBV12-3 or TRBV12-4 and TRBJ1-5, with no clear D. This CDR3 has 14 amino acids. V lost 0 bases, J lost 3 bases, and 6 bases lay in between. CDR3 in amino acids: CASSLAGNNQPQHF. The CDR3 region has the DNA TGTGCCAGCAGTTTAGCAGGTAACAATCAGCCCCAGCATTTT.

The chain links TRBV7-9 to TRBJ1-4; D perhaps matches TRBD1 (6 bases). CDR1 and CDR2 from the germline V gene are SEHNR and FQNEAQ (reference sequence). Trimming shortened V by 3 bases and J by 8 bases, and 13 bases separated the two germline ends. The CDR3 spans 14 residues. This CDR3 is CASSFQGTHEKLFF. DNA of the CDR3: TGTGCCAGCAGCTTCCAGGGGACGCACGAAAAACTGTTTTTT.

The rearrangement links TRBV3-1 to TRBJ2-3; the D call may be TRBD1 or TRBD2 (6 bases each). The germline gives CDR1 LGHDT, CDR2 YNNKEL (reference sequence). V lost 11 bases and J 4 bases, leaving 37 bases between the germline ends. The CDR3 loop spans 20 amino acids. The CDR3 nucleotides read TGTGCCTCCTGCCAAGCCAGGAGGGGGTGGACCCACGACGGGGCAGATACGCAGTATTTT. As protein: CASCQARRGWTHDGADTQYF.

This clonotype was detected only a few times. The genes are TRBV13 and TRBJ2-6, with D possibly being TRBD2 (6 bases). Trimming removed 2 bases at V and 0 bases at J, with 14 bases between. Germline CDR1 and CDR2: PRHDT and FYEKMQ (reference sequence). The CDR3 spans 18 residues. CDR3 nucleotide sequence: TGTGCCAGCAGCTTACACGGGGGAGTTGTCTCTGGGGCCAACGTCCTGACTTTC. This encodes CASSLHGGVVSGANVLTF.

J is TRBJ2-1 and V is TRBV7-2; D not resolved. Germline-derived CDR1 and CDR2 are SGHTA and FQGNSA. The CDR3 has 12 residues. The V end lost 5 bases, the J end lost 8 bases, and 10 bases lay between the germline ends. CDR3 in DNA: TGTGCCAGCAGCCTTAGGTGGGATGAGCAGTTCTTC. It translates to CASSLRWDEQFF.

V and J are TRBV4-3 and TRBJ2-2; 9 nucleotides line up with TRBD2. The V and J ends lost 0 bases and 7 bases, in that order; junction bases with no gene match: 9. CDR3 size: 17 residues. In germline, CDR1 is LGHNA, CDR2 YSLEER. In DNA, the CDR3 is TGCGCCAGCAGCCAAGATGTCCAGCGGGAGGCGGTCGGGGAGCTGTTTTTT. Protein product: CASSQDVQREAVGELFF.

The table lists this clonotype with many counts. The chain recombines TRBV9 with TRBJ2-3, with 7 bases fitting TRBD2. The V and J ends lost 4 bases and 2 bases, in that order; junction bases with no gene match: 10. The CDR3 has 16 residues. Per germline, CDR1 SGDLS and CDR2 YYNGEE. The CDR3: CASSTDGAGVTDTQYF. The CDR3 region has the DNA TGTGCCAGCAGCACCGACGGGGCGGGGGTCACAGATACGCAGTATTTT.

The rearrangement links TRBV27 to TRBJ1-1; D uncertain. This CDR3 is 14 amino acids long. Between the trimmed V and J ends, which lost 6 bases and 0 bases, there was a span of 11 bases. CDR1 is MNHEY, CDR2 SMNVEV, per germline (reference sequence). This CDR3 reads CASRTFRMNTEAFF. As DNA, the CDR3 is TGTGCCAGCAGGACATTCAGAATGAACACTGAAGCTTTCTTT.

This clonotype turned up a few times. The rearrangement links TRBV12-3 or TRBV12-4 to TRBJ1-5; possibly TRBD1 for D (6 bases). This CDR3 spans 14 amino acids. Trimming took off 3 bases at V and 2 bases at J, with 8 bases between the two ends. The DNA for the CDR3 is TGTGCCAGCAGTTTTCCAGGGGGCAATCAGCCCCAGCATTTT. It specifies CASSFPGGNQPQHF.

The gene calls are TRBV6-5 and TRBJ1-2; no definite D call. The germline V and J ends were trimmed by 2 bases and 8 bases, with 18 bases remaining between them. Germline CDR1 reads MNHEY; CDR2 reads SVGAGI. The CDR3 sequence is 15 residues long. DNA for the CDR3: TGTGCCAGCAGTTACGGGCCAACGATCGATGGAGGCTACACCTTC. Protein: CASSYGPTIDGGYTF.

The V call is TRBV27, the J call TRBJ2-4; the D gene is possibly TRBD1 (6 bases). Deletions cut 8 bases from V and 4 bases from J, with 15 bases between. This CDR3 region has 14 residues. Germline CDR1 is MNHEY and CDR2 is SMNVEV (reference sequence). The CDR3 nucleotides are TGTGCCAGCGCAGACGAGGGGACAAAAAACATTCAGTACTTC. Encoded protein: CASADEGTKNIQYF.

This clonotype was detected ten times or more. The chain couples TRBV10-2 to TRBJ2-7; tentatively, D is TRBD1 or TRBD2 (5 bases each). CDR1 is WSHSY, CDR2 SAAADI, per germline. The length of the CDR3 is 14 residues. Trimming took 6 bases from V and 6 from J, leaving 18 bases between them. CDR3 sequence reads: CASREDGGTVEQYF. In DNA form, the CDR3 reads TGCGCCAGCAGGGAAGATGGGGGTACGGTCGAGCAGTACTTC.

At least ten counts were recorded for this clonotype. The chain is built from TRBV12-3 or TRBV12-4 and TRBJ2-1; no definite D call. This CDR3 comprises 12 residues. The germline V and J ends were trimmed by 3 bases and 10 bases, with 10 bases remaining between them. This chain's CDR3 is CASSFSRAEQFF. CDR3 sequence (DNA): TGTGCCAGCAGTTTTAGTCGAGCCGAGCAGTTCTTC.

V is TRBV20-1 and J is TRBJ2-1, with TRBD2 as a possible D gene (5 bases). This CDR3 is built from 12 residues. Germline CDR1 is DFQATT and CDR2 is SNEGSKA (reference sequence). Trimming removed 0 bases at V and 8 bases at J, with 8 bases between. The DNA of the CDR3 is TGCAGTGCTAGAGAAATTAGCGATGAGCAGTTCTTC. Translating it yields CSAREISDEQFF.

The rearrangement links TRBV7-9 to TRBJ1-5; TRBD1 matches 8 bases. The CDR3 loop spans 14 amino acids. Germline values: CDR1 SEHNR, CDR2 FQNEAQ (reference sequence). V trimming: 6 bases; J trimming: 5 bases; junction bases outside the gene matches: 6. The CDR3 sequence: CASSRGQGDQPQHF. The CDR3 DNA reads TGTGCCAGCAGTCGAGGACAGGGCGATCAGCCCCAGCATTTT.

This clonotype was seen ten or more times. V and J are TRBV29-1 and TRBJ2-2; no clear D. Trimming left V 6 bases short and J 3 bases short, with 2 bases between. From germline, CDR1 is SQVTM and CDR2 ANQGSEA. The CDR3 runs to 10 residues. The CDR3 spells CSVDTGELFF. CDR3 in DNA: TGCAGCGTGGACACCGGGGAGCTGTTTTTT.

This clonotype was seen at least ten times. The chain links TRBV6-2 or TRBV6-3 to TRBJ2-1; TRBD2 aligns across 8 bases. The CDR3 is 18 amino acids. The V gene's germline CDR1 is MNHEY and CDR2 SVGEGT. J gave up 8 bases and V 2 bases, and 17 bases lay outside the gene matches. In DNA form, the CDR3 reads TGTGCCAGCAGTTACAAACCCCCTCCGGCGGGAGGAATAGATGAGCAGTTCTTC. Residues: CASSYKPPPAGGIDEQFF.

This clonotype was counted many times. The chain employs TRBV12-3 or TRBV12-4 and TRBJ1-1; D might be TRBD1 (5 bases). The CDR3 runs to 12 residues. With 6 bases removed from V and 9 bases from J, the gap between germline ends came to 14 bases. CDR3 sequence reads: CASRSRTSKAFF. The CDR3 nucleotides are TGTGCCAGCAGGTCACGGACATCGAAAGCTTTCTTT.

This clonotype was seen repeatedly, ten times or more. The CDR3 protein is CASSFDGTGDQETQYF. As DNA, the CDR3 is TGTGCCAGCAGTTTTGACGGGACAGGGGACCAAGAGACCCAGTACTTC. The chain combines TRBV12-3 or TRBV12-4 with TRBJ2-5, with 10 bases identical to TRBD1. The CDR3 extends over 16 amino acids. V dropped 3 bases and J dropped 0; count of bases not matched to a gene: 4.